The rows below give T cell receptor beta chains drawn from one sample of a study of cytomegalovirus exposure and HLA in healthy donors. Sequencing used immunoSEQ multiplex PCR; TCRdb keeps in-frame clones, though not all of them. The table records some 110,000 clones, around two thirds of them present only once. Sequencing input: PBMCs. These receptors were obtained from a woman aged 40 to 50 in good health and CMV-seropositive. Each CDR3 is given with its conserved first and last residue. A D gene is named only where the DNA matches it firmly. Only part of the rows carry a size: once, few, many, or a class if the clone is expanded.

>.|TRBV7-9|TRBJ2-5|TRBD2
TGTGCCAGCAGCTGGGGACTACAAGAGACCCAGTACTTC
CASSWGLQETQYF
>few|TRBV13|TRBJ2-7|.
TGTGCCAGCAGCTTAGCGGGAAACAGATACGAGCAGTACTTC
CASSLAGNRYEQYF
>few|TRBV30|TRBJ2-7|.
TGTGCCTGGAGTAGGGGGGGATACGAGCAGTACTTC
CAWSRGGYEQYF
>few|TRBV18|TRBJ2-7|TRBD1
TGTGCCAGCTCCCTGGGACAGGGAGGTCCCTACGAGCAGTACTTC
CASSLGQGGPYEQYF
>.|TRBV7-8|TRBJ1-1|.
TGTGCCAGCAGCCCTACCTTGAGGGCCGGCCCCACTGAAGCTTTCTTT
CASSPTLRAGPTEAFF
>.|TRBV14|TRBJ1-4|.
TGTGCCAGCAGCCAAGATGCGGTACACAACGCTAATGAAAAACTGTTTTTT
CASSQDAVHNANEKLFF
>few|TRBV4-2|TRBJ2-1|.
TGTGCCAGCAGCCAAGGTACGAGGGACTATGAGCAGTTCTTC
CASSQGTRDYEQFF
>.|TRBV6-1|TRBJ1-6|.
TGTGCCATAAGTACTTACAGCTCCTATAATTCACCCCTCCACTTT
CAISTYSSYNSPLHF
>.|TRBV6-5|TRBJ2-4|TRBD1
TGTGCCACCTTAGGAGACAGGGACGGTCTGAACATTCAGTACTTC
CATLGDRDGLNIQYF
>few|TRBV6-4|TRBJ2-3|TRBD2
TGTGCCAGCAGTGTTCTAGCGGGGGTCGAGCTGCAGTATTTT
CASSVLAGVELQYF
>.|TRBV28|TRBJ2-2|.
TGTGCCAGCAGTTTCTCACTCCCGATCACCGGGGAGCTGTTTTTT
CASSFSLPITGELFF
>once|TRBV10-1|TRBJ2-7|.
TGCGCCAGCAGCCACGCCGGGGCCTACGAGCAGTACTTC
CASSHAGAYEQYF
>.|TRBV29-1|TRBJ1-1|.
TGCAGCGTTGAGAGGGGGACAACTGAAGCTTTCTTT
CSVERGTTEAFF
>few|TRBV5-1|TRBJ1-4|.
TGCGCCAGCAGCTTGATACCGAGTAATGAAAAACTGTTTTTT
CASSLIPSNEKLFF
>.|TRBV6-1|TRBJ2-1|TRBD2
TGTGCCAGCAGTGAAAACCATGTGACTAGCGGGAGACGGCAGTTCTTC
CASSENHVTSGRRQFF
>.|TRBV28|TRBJ1-1|.
TGTGCCAGCAGTCCCCAGACTGAAGCTTTCTTT
CASSPQTEAFF
>.|TRBV6-5|TRBJ2-7|.
TGTGCCAGCAGGCGGGGCCTTCACTCCGAGCAGTACTTC
CASRRGLHSEQYF
>.|TRBV11-2|TRBJ1-1|.
TGTGCCAGCAGCTTAGGACAGTACACTGAAGCTTTCTTT
CASSLGQYTEAFF
>.|TRBV5-8|TRBJ1-2|TRBD1
TGTGCCAGCAGCCACCGACAGGGAACGATCTATGGCTACCCCTTC
CASSHRQGTIYGYPF
>.|TRBV9|TRBJ2-2|.
TGTGCCAGCAGCCCCCACATGTCAACCGGGGAGCTGTTTTTT
CASSPHMSTGELFF
>.|TRBV11-3|TRBJ2-1|.
TGTGCCAGCAGCTTCAGGGGTAGGGATGAGCAGTTCTTC
CASSFRGRDEQFF
>.|TRBV4-2|TRBJ2-5|TRBD1
TGTGCCAGCAGCCAAGAGACAGGGGGAGAGACCCAGTACTTC
CASSQETGGETQYF
>few|TRBV27|TRBJ2-1|TRBD2
TGTGCCAGTCGACTAGCGGGGGGGCCTGGGAATGAGCAGTTCTTC
CASRLAGGPGNEQFF
>.|TRBV18|TRBJ2-7|TRBD2
TGTGCCAGCTCACCCCCTCCAGCGGGGATCTACGAGCAGTACTTC
CASSPPPAGIYEQYF
>few|TRBV6-6|TRBJ2-1|TRBD2
TGTGCCAGCAGTTACGGGGCGGGAGGGCCAGGGAATGAGCAGTTCTTC
CASSYGAGGPGNEQFF
>.|TRBV5-1|TRBJ1-1|.
TGCGCCAGCAGCCCGTCCGGCCAGAGCGACACTGAAGCTTTCTTT
CASSPSGQSDTEAFF
>few|TRBV6-6|TRBJ2-3|.
TGTGCCAGCAGTTACTTAGGGGGCGCGGGACAAGATACGCAGTATTTT
CASSYLGGAGQDTQYF
>few|TRBV6-5|TRBJ1-5|.
TGTGCCAGCGAAGGGGAGGTTAATCAGCCCCAGCATTTT
CASEGEVNQPQHF